The 15 T cell receptor beta chains listed next were all sequenced from one sample in a study of T cell responses to AZD1222 COVID-19 vaccine. Data came from immunoSEQ multiplex PCR; TCRdb stores just in-frame clones and leaves some out. The profile shows 120,000 or so clones, roughly four fifths of them singletons. This material consisted of peripheral blood, taken on day 0 of AZD1222 vaccination. These TCRs come from an adult in good health.

This rearrangement joins TRBV19 to TRBJ2-5, with a possible D match to TRBD1 (5 bases). Germline V gene sequence: CDR1 LNHDA, CDR2 SQIVND (reference sequence). This CDR3 has 14 amino acids. Trimming left V 5 bases short and J 2 bases short, with 12 bases between. DNA for the CDR3: TGTGCCAGTAGTCTCCGACAGAGACAAGAGACCCAGTACTTC. It specifies CASSLRQRQETQYF.

The genes are TRBV11-3 and TRBJ2-3; TRBD1 aligns across 9 bases. V shed 3 bases, J shed 5 bases, and the junction held 9 bases outside the gene matches. The germline V gene encodes CDR1 SGHNT and CDR2 YENEEA. This CDR3 has 16 amino acids. The CDR3, as DNA: TGTGCCAGCAGCTTGGGACAGGGCTTCGCAGAAGATACGCAGTATTTT. Amino acids: CASSLGQGFAEDTQYF.

This clone has only a few counts. This chain connects TRBV19 to TRBJ1-3; 7 positions match TRBD1. Germline lookup yields CDR1 LNHDA and CDR2 SQIVND (reference sequence). This CDR3 is built from 16 residues. After removal of 5 bases from V and 1 base from J, the junction contained 8 bases not matched to a gene. In nucleotides, the CDR3 is TGTGCCAGTAGTGCGACCGGGACAGTTTCTGGAAACACCATATATTTT. Its protein product is CASSATGTVSGNTIYF.

There are a few counts of this clone. The J gene is TRBJ1-6, the V gene TRBV5-1, with D possibly matching TRBD1 (6 bases). V lost 0 bases to trimming and J lost 1 base, with 11 bases between them. This CDR3 has 17 amino acids. The germline CDR1 and CDR2 sequences are SGHRS and YFSETQ. CDR3 sequence reads: CASSLAFQGSYNSPLHF. CDR3 DNA: TGCGCCAGCAGCTTGGCGTTCCAGGGGTCCTATAATTCACCCCTCCACTTT.

CDR3 DNA sequence: TGCGCCAGCAGCTTGGAGCAGGGGCTGAGTGAAAAACTGTTTTTT. This translates into CASSLEQGLSEKLFF. V is TRBV5-1 and J is TRBJ1-4; a weak D match, TRBD1 (6 bases). The germline CDR1 and CDR2 sequences are SGHRS and YFSETQ. This CDR3 spans 15 amino acids. Trimming cost V 0 bases and J 7 bases, with 13 bases left between them.

The J gene is TRBJ2-7, the V gene TRBV6-1; 7 bases line up with TRBD1. The CDR3 has 14 residues. Germline V gene data show CDR1 as MNHNS and CDR2 as SASEGT. The V gene end was trimmed by 5 bases and the J gene end by 6 bases; junction bases not matched to a gene: 10. For the CDR3, the DNA is TGTGCCAGCAGTCCCTCAAACACAGGGGTCGAGCAGTACTTC. Translating gives CASSPSNTGVEQYF.

The chain joins TRBV18 to TRBJ1-5, with TRBD1 identical over 7 bases. There are 16 residues in the CDR3. Trimming took 5 bases from V and 0 from J; bases not matched to a gene: 7. Germline lookup yields CDR1 KGHSH and CDR2 LQKENI. The CDR3: CASSAATGNSNQPQHF. The DNA for the CDR3 is TGTGCCAGCTCAGCCGCGACAGGGAATAGCAATCAGCCCCAGCATTTT.

This rearrangement joins TRBV11-2 to TRBJ1-5, with D maybe TRBD1 (6 bases). Germline V CDR1 and CDR2: SGHAT, FQNNGV. The germline V and J ends were trimmed by 0 bases and 1 base, with 10 bases remaining between them. This CDR3 is 16 amino acids long. The CDR3 coding sequence is TGTGCCAGCAGCTTAGAAGGCCAGGGGAGCAATCAGCCCCAGCATTTT. It yields the protein CASSLEGQGSNQPQHF.

This chain connects TRBV9 to TRBJ2-6; D perhaps matches TRBD1 (6 bases). Germline loops: CDR1 SGDLS, CDR2 YYNGEE. The ends were cut back, 0 bases at V and 1 base at J, with 11 bases in the middle. This CDR3 comprises 17 residues. CDR3 DNA sequence: TGTGCCAGCAGCGTAGAGGGCAGGGGATCTGGGGCCAACGTCCTGACTTTC. Encoded protein: CASSVEGRGSGANVLTF.

This clone has a handful of counts. The J gene is TRBJ2-1, the V gene TRBV6-1; 11 bases are shared with TRBD2. The junction had 7 bases not matched to a gene; V was cut back by 2 bases and J by 7 bases. There are 16 residues in the CDR3. Germline assignment: CDR1 MNHNS and CDR2 SASEGT. CDR3 DNA: TGTGCCAGCAGTGAAAACCCTAGCGGGAGGTTAAATGAGCAGTTCTTC. Translated, it gives CASSENPSGRLNEQFF.

This CDR3 reads CASSPTTGLNTEAFF. The CDR3, as DNA: TGTGCCAGCAGCCCTACCACAGGATTGAACACTGAAGCTTTCTTT. The chain is built from TRBV5-6 and TRBJ1-1, with D possibly matching TRBD1 (5 bases). The germline CDR1 and CDR2 sequences are SGHDT and YYEEEE. Trimming pared 4 bases from V and 0 bases from J, leaving 13 bases between. The CDR3 length is 15 residues.

V usage is TRBV4-3 and J usage is TRBJ2-5; weak D call: TRBD1 (6 bases). V lost 3 bases to trimming and J lost 13 bases, with 15 bases between them. This CDR3 has 12 amino acids. Germline lookup yields CDR1 LGHNA and CDR2 YSLEER. Written as DNA, the CDR3 is TGCGCCAGCAGCCATCGACCCGGGACACTGTACTTC. It encodes CASSHRPGTLYF.

This chain connects TRBV7-2 to TRBJ1-2, with D unresolved. The V end was cut by 7 bases, the J end by 3 bases, with 12 bases between. The CDR3 is 13 amino acids. From germline, CDR1 is SGHTA and CDR2 FQGNSA. The CDR3 DNA sequence: TGTGCCAGCACCCTCGAAGGGTACTATGGCTACACCTTC. Encoded protein: CASTLEGYYGYTF. Full variable domain (remainder filled in from reference TRBV7-2 and TRBJ1-2): GAGVSQSPSNKVTEKGKDVELRCDPISGHTALYWYRQSLGQGLEFLIYFQGNSAPDKSGLPSDRFSAERTGGSVSTLTIQRTQQEDSAVYLCASTLEGYYGYTFGSGTRLTVV.

V is TRBV4-1 and J is TRBJ2-7, with 10 bases fitting TRBD2. Germline CDR1 is MGHRA and CDR2 is YSYEKL. This CDR3 contains 20 residues. V lost 1 base, J lost 1 base, and 16 bases stayed unmatched. The DNA of the CDR3 is TGCGCCAGCAGCCAAGCGGGCCTTCATCTTAGCGGGAGGTCTTCCTACGAGCAGTACTTC. Its translation: CASSQAGLHLSGRSSYEQYF.

This clone has only a few counts. The V call is TRBV5-1, the J call TRBJ1-1; D not resolved. Germline V lookup: CDR1 SGHRS, CDR2 YFSETQ. The CDR3 has 14 amino acids. V dropped 0 bases and J dropped 5 bases, with 11 bases sitting between them. The DNA for the CDR3 is TGCGCCAGCAGCTTGGTCGGCGGGCAGACTGAAGCTTTCTTT. Translating it yields CASSLVGGQTEAFF.